This TCR beta chain is drawn from a study of shared clonotypes between healthy human individuals. The study's findings and limits: Some clonotypes were shared by all four sorted-subset donors, while others were not shared. The non-shared ones had lower generation probabilities than the shared ones. The authors sampled blood alone, and tissue repertoires likely differ.

Profiled with immunoSEQ multiplex PCR; TCRdb holds only in-frame clones, not every one. The data contain roughly 640,000 clones, roughly 70% of them singletons. Comments on this clone: No antigen is known for it.

CDR1 SGHRS and CDR2 YFSETQ come from the germline V gene. J gave up 4 bases and V 3 bases, and 10 bases lay outside the gene matches. CDR3 length equals 16 residues. The sample consisted of memory CD4+ T cells sorted from blood. The subset: CD45RA-negative fraction. The receptor was isolated from a woman younger than 45 in good health. The chain carries TRBV5-1 and TRBJ2-3; TRBD1 aligns across 8 bases. CDR3 coding DNA: TGCGCCAGCAGCTCAATATCGACAGGGGTTTCAGATACGCAGTATTTT. Its protein is CASSSISTGVSDTQYF.